What follows are 24 T cell receptor beta chains derived from one specimen sequenced in a study of blood T cell repertoires in COVID-19 (dated by TCRdb to 2018 to 2021). Library construction relied on the immunoSEQ multiplex PCR assay. Drawn from immuneACCESS, this table holds only the in-frame rearrangements with V and J called that TCRdb kept. Clones are partly lost; checked studies trace under half to an unresolved V gene and leave the rest unexplained. This sample gives under 200,000 clones in total; 82% of them show up just once. The top ten hold 7.8% of the sample. Sequenced material: peripheral blood. These TCRs come from a woman aged 60 to 75 with COVID-19, enrolled during active disease.

This clone has just a few counts. CDR3 in DNA: TGTGCCAGTAGTAACAGACAGAATACTGAAGCTTTCTTT. Translated, it gives CASSNRQNTEAFF. The V and J genes are TRBV19 and TRBJ1-1; the D gene is possibly TRBD1 (5 bases). Germline V CDR1 and CDR2: LNHDA, SQIVND (reference sequence). There are 13 residues in the CDR3. V lost 4 bases to trimming and J lost 5 bases, with 11 bases between them.

V usage is TRBV27 and J usage is TRBJ2-1; D perhaps matches TRBD1 (6 bases). V lost 5 bases to trimming and J lost 6 bases, with 14 bases between them. Germline lookup yields CDR1 MNHEY and CDR2 SMNVEV (reference sequence). The CDR3 runs 14 residues. The CDR3 bases are TGTGCCAGCAGTCAGGGACGCAGGGGCAATGAGCAGTTCTTC. This sequence encodes CASSQGRRGNEQFF.

The CDR3 region has the DNA TGTGCCAGCAGCTTATACAGGGACAAAGCTGGAAACACCATATATTTT. Amino acids: CASSLYRDKAGNTIYF. This chain uses TRBV7-8 with TRBJ1-3, with a tentative D call TRBD1 (6 bases). The germline gives CDR1 SGHVS, CDR2 FQNEAQ. Trimming removed 2 bases at V and 2 bases at J, with 13 bases between. The CDR3 loop spans 16 amino acids.

The count of this clone is one. The genes are TRBV10-1 and TRBJ2-5, with 8 bases lining up with TRBD1. In germline, CDR1 is WNHNN, CDR2 SYGVQD (reference sequence). With V trimmed by 6 bases and J by 1 base, 4 bases remained unmatched. The CDR3 runs to 14 residues. CDR3 residues: CASSLGQGQETQYF. In nucleotides, the CDR3 is TGCGCCAGCAGCCTCGGACAGGGCCAAGAGACCCAGTACTTC.

The chain combines TRBV14 with TRBJ2-7; weak D call: TRBD1 (6 bases). V lost 4 bases to trimming and J lost 5 bases, with 15 bases between them. The germline V gene encodes CDR1 SGHDN and CDR2 FVKESK. The CDR3 consists of 14 residues. The CDR3 DNA follows: TGTGCCAGCAGCCCAACAGGGTTGCCTAACGAGCAGTACGTC. Its protein is CASSPTGLPNEQYV.

V and J are TRBV7-2 and TRBJ2-1, with 11 bases matching TRBD2. After removal of 1 base from V and 7 bases from J, the junction contained 3 bases not matched to a gene. This CDR3 has 15 residues. The V gene's germline CDR1 is SGHTA and CDR2 FQGNSA. As DNA, the CDR3 is TGTGCCAGCAGCTTAGTTAGCGGGAGGGCAAATGAGCAGTTCTTC. Protein product: CASSLVSGRANEQFF.

The chain employs TRBV25-1 and TRBJ2-3; TRBD2 agrees at 10 bases. This CDR3 is 18 amino acids long. Germline V gene lookup returns CDR1 MGHDK and CDR2 SYGVNS. V lost 3 bases and J lost 3; bases outside the gene matches: 12. CDR3: CASSDAPMIAGGTDTQYF. The CDR3 DNA is TGTGCCAGCAGTGACGCACCTATGATAGCGGGAGGTACAGATACGCAGTATTTT.

V gene TRBV3-1 (or the pseudogene TRBV3-2) combines with J gene TRBJ1-2; D gene uncertain. The germline gives CDR1 LGHDT, CDR2 YNNKEL (reference sequence). The V end was cut by 1 base, the J end by 5 bases, with 5 bases between. This CDR3 is 12 amino acids long. The CDR3 here is CASSQAGYGYTF. CDR3 coding DNA: TGTGCCAGCAGCCAAGCGGGGTATGGCTACACCTTC.

The rearrangement uses TRBV11-2 and TRBJ2-7; 9 bases are shared with TRBD2. The CDR3 has 16 residues. Germline CDR1 SGHAT, CDR2 FQNNGV. Trimming at V came to 0 bases and at J to 6 bases, leaving 9 bases not matched to a gene. The CDR3 DNA sequence: TGTGCCAGCAGCTTAGATCTCCCCGGACTAGCGAGCGAGCAGTACTTC. Encoded protein: CASSLDLPGLASEQYF.

The chain joins TRBV9 to TRBJ2-5, with TRBD2 matching over 7 bases. The CDR3 runs to 14 residues. CDR1 and CDR2 from the germline V gene are SGDLS and YYNGEE. The trim removed 2 bases at V and 3 bases at J, leaving 4 bases unmatched. The CDR3 bases are TGTGCCAGCAGCGTCCACGCGGGGGAAGAGACCCAGTACTTC. This translates into CASSVHAGEETQYF.

V gene TRBV11-2 combines with J gene TRBJ2-1, with 7 nucleotides matching TRBD2. V lost 3 bases and J lost 4; bases outside the gene matches: 9. This CDR3 has 16 amino acids. CDR1 is SGHAT and CDR2 is FQNNGV in the germline V gene. The CDR3 loop reads CASSLIASGIYNEQFF. Here the CDR3 DNA reads TGTGCCAGCAGCTTGATTGCGAGCGGGATATACAATGAGCAGTTCTTC.

Worth noting for this clone: Its ends do not fully match the called genes, so a read error is possible. This chain connects TRBV7-7 to TRBJ2-3; 12 nucleotides align to TRBD2. The CDR3 has 20 amino acids. Germline CDR1 and CDR2: SSHAT and FNYEAQ (reference sequence). The CDR3 DNA sequence: TGTGCTAGCAGGAAGGCCCACCTTAGACTAGCGGGAGCGCGCACAGATACGCAGTATTTT. This sequence encodes CASRKAHLRLAGARTDTQYF.

This clone showed up just once. This sequence joins TRBV28 and TRBJ1-5; the match to TRBD1 covers 7 bases. V was clipped by 5 bases and J by 9 bases; unmatched bases: 1. Germline V CDR1 and CDR2: MDHEN, SYDVKM. The CDR3 is 11 residues long. CDR3 residues: CASSPGGPQHF. The CDR3 coding sequence is TGTGCCAGCAGTCCAGGGGGGCCCCAGCATTTT.

The rearrangement joins TRBV19 to TRBJ1-3; TRBD1 matches at 10 bases. CDR3 length equals 15 residues. After removal of 5 bases from V and 4 bases from J, the junction contained 5 bases not matched to a gene. Per the germline V gene, CDR1 is LNHDA and CDR2 is SQIVND (reference sequence). CDR3 nucleotides: TGTGCCAGTAGTCCCCGGACAGGGGGAGGAAACACCATATATTTT. This encodes CASSPRTGGGNTIYF.

The chain uses TRBV29-1 and TRBJ2-5; possibly TRBD1 for D (5 bases). The CDR3 sequence is 15 residues long. With 4 bases removed from V and 4 bases from J, the gap between germline ends came to 19 bases. CDR1 is SQVTM, CDR2 ANQGSEA, per germline. Written as DNA, the CDR3 is TGCAGCGTTGCGGCTAGGGGCGAGGTTGGAGAGACCCAGTACTTC. It translates to CSVAARGEVGETQYF. Full variable domain (rest looked up from reference TRBV29-1 and TRBJ2-5): SAVISQKPSRDICQRGTSLTIQCQVDSQVTMMFWYRQQPGQSLTLIATANQGSEATYESGFVIDKFPISRPNLTFSTLTVSNMSPEDSSIYLCSVAARGEVGETQYFGPGTRLLVL.

The J gene is TRBJ1-1, the V gene TRBV4-2, with no clear D. The germline gives CDR1 LGHNA, CDR2 YNFKEQ. The V end lost 4 bases, the J end lost 6 bases, and 12 bases lay between the germline ends. The CDR3 runs to 13 residues. CDR3 bases: TGTGCCAGCAGCCTCCAGTTGGCCTCTGAAGCTTTCTTT. Protein: CASSLQLASEAFF.

The chain is built from TRBV6-5 and TRBJ2-7; TRBD2 aligns across 9 bases. Per the germline V gene, CDR1 is MNHEY and CDR2 is SVGAGI. Losses at the gene ends were 10 bases for V and 3 bases for J; bases not matched to a gene: 7. The CDR3 loop spans 13 amino acids. The CDR3 sequence is CATSLAGYYEQYF. In DNA, the CDR3 is TGTGCCACCTCACTAGCGGGTTACTACGAGCAGTACTTC.

V usage is TRBV2 and J usage is TRBJ2-7; a weak D match, TRBD1 (5 bases). CDR1 and CDR2 (germline): SNHLY, FYNNEI. The ends were cut back, 4 bases at V and 6 bases at J, with 10 bases in the middle. This CDR3 has 12 amino acids. CDR3 region: CASSVQGGEQYF. The CDR3 nucleotides read TGTGCCAGCAGTGTGCAGGGCGGCGAGCAGTACTTC.

The rearrangement uses TRBV6-4 and TRBJ2-2; 8 bases fit TRBD2. The germline CDR1 and CDR2 sequences are MRHNA and SNTAGT. The trim removed 3 bases at V and 5 bases at J, leaving 8 bases unmatched. This CDR3 has 16 amino acids. CDR3 sequence reads: CASSEPTSVDTGELFF. DNA for the CDR3: TGTGCCAGCAGTGAACCGACTAGCGTGGATACCGGGGAGCTGTTTTTT.

The chain carries TRBV2 and TRBJ1-5; D unclear. CDR1 SNHLY and CDR2 FYNNEI come from the germline V gene. The ends were cut back, 1 base at V and 7 bases at J, with 11 bases in the middle. The CDR3 length is 14 residues. This CDR3 is CASSEGSRRQPQHF. The CDR3, as DNA: TGTGCCAGCAGTGAAGGTTCGCGGAGGCAGCCCCAGCATTTT.

The rearrangement joins TRBV6-2 or TRBV6-3 to TRBJ1-5; no definite D call. The ends were cut back, 4 bases at V and 3 bases at J, with 13 bases in the middle. Germline assignment: CDR1 MNHEY and CDR2 SVGEGT. The CDR3 extends over 15 amino acids. Here the CDR3 DNA reads TGTGCCAGCAGTTTTGAAAGGAGACTCAATCAGCCCCAGCATTTT. Residues: CASSFERRLNQPQHF.

The J gene is TRBJ2-3, the V gene TRBV5-1; TRBD1 agrees at 7 bases. The CDR3 has 16 amino acids. The germline CDR1 and CDR2 sequences are SGHRS and YFSETQ. The trim removed 1 base at V and 4 bases at J, leaving 9 bases unmatched. The CDR3 sequence is CASSLPGTVLPDTQYF. The CDR3 nucleotides are TGCGCCAGCAGCTTGCCCGGGACAGTACTCCCAGATACGCAGTATTTT.

The V gene is TRBV11-2, the J gene TRBJ2-1; D might be TRBD1 (6 bases). The V and J ends lost 8 bases and 0 bases respectively, with 11 bases between them. The CDR3 length is 14 residues. The germline V gene encodes CDR1 SGHAT and CDR2 FQNNGV. CDR3 DNA sequence: TGTGCCAGCGGGGGCGCAAGCTCCTACAATGAGCAGTTCTTC. Translated, it gives CASGGASSYNEQFF.

V usage is TRBV6-1 and J usage is TRBJ2-2; tentatively, D is TRBD2 (7 bases). V lost 5 bases and J 6 bases, leaving 10 bases between the germline ends. Germline assignment: CDR1 MNHNS and CDR2 SASEGT. CDR3 length: 13 residues. CDR3 protein: CASSFGGPGELFF. The CDR3 nucleotides are TGTGCCAGCAGTTTCGGGGGGCCCGGGGAGCTGTTTTTT.